These 3 T cell receptor beta chains were sequenced from one sample in a study of cytomegalovirus exposure and HLA in healthy donors (dated by TCRdb to 2016 to 2017). Library construction relied on the immunoSEQ multiplex PCR assay. This is the immuneACCESS table as TCRdb keeps it, with only in-frame sequences that have V and J called. A part of the clones is gone; compared with another copy, unresolved V genes explain less than half, and the rest is unexplained. For this sample the table gives 170,000 or so clones, of which 85% were detected only once. The ten largest clonotypes hold approximately 15% of the sample. The sequenced sample was PBMCs. Receptors originate from a man younger than 30 in good health and CMV-seropositive.

The genes are TRBV2 and TRBJ2-3; 10 bases align to TRBD2. In germline, CDR1 is SNHLY, CDR2 FYNNEI. This CDR3 spans 17 amino acids. V lost 4 bases, J lost 6 bases, and 13 bases stayed unmatched. The CDR3 loop reads CASSGPTSGQGGDTQYF. The CDR3 DNA follows: TGTGCCAGCAGTGGCCCGACTAGCGGGCAGGGGGGTGATACGCAGTATTTT.

This rearrangement joins TRBV5-4 to TRBJ2-7; a weak D match, TRBD2 (7 bases). V lost 2 bases and J 2 bases, leaving 20 bases between the germline ends. Germline CDR1 SGHNT, CDR2 YYREEE (reference sequence). CDR3 length: 17 residues. As DNA, the CDR3 is TGTGCCAGCAGCTTTGGGGTAGGCGGGGGCCGTACCTACGAGCAGTACTTC. This sequence encodes CASSFGVGGGRTYEQYF.

The chain is built from TRBV7-2 and TRBJ2-7, with D possibly being TRBD2 (6 bases). Trimming took 1 base from V and 0 from J, leaving 19 bases between them. The germline CDR1 and CDR2 sequences are SGHTA and FQGNSA. The CDR3 totals 18 residues. The chain's CDR3 is CASSLGGVVFRSSYEQYF. The CDR3 coding sequence is TGTGCCAGCAGCTTAGGGGGGGTGGTATTTCGCAGCTCCTACGAGCAGTACTTC.